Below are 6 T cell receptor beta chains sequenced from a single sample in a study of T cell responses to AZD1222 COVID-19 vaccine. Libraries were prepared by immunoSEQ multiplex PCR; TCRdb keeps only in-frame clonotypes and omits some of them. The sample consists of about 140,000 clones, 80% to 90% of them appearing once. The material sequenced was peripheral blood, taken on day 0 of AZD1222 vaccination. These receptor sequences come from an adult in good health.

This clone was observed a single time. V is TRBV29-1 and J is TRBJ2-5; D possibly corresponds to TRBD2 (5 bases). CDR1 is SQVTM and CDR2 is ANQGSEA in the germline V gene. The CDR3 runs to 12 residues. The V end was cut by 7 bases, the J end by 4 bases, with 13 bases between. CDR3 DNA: TGCAGCGCCCAACCCCGGGGAGAGACCCAGTACTTC. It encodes CSAQPRGETQYF. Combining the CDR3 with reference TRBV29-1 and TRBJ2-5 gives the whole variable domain SAVISQKPSRDICQRGTSLTIQCQVDSQVTMMFWYRQQPGQSLTLIATANQGSEATYESGFVIDKFPISRPNLTFSTLTVSNMSPEDSSIYLCSAQPRGETQYFGPGTRLLVL.

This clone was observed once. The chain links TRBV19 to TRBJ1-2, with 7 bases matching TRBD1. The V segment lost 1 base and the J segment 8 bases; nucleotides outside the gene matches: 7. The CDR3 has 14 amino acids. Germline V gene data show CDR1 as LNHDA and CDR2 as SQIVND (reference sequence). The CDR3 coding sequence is TGTGCCAGTAGTATAGGACAGGGAATCTCCGGCTACACCTTC. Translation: CASSIGQGISGYTF.

The CDR3 region is CASSLGGTGYQPQHF. CDR3 in DNA: TGTGCCAGCAGCTTGGGAGGGACAGGTTATCAGCCCCAGCATTTT. The gene calls are TRBV5-6 and TRBJ1-5, with TRBD1 identical over 8 bases. The CDR3 loop spans 15 amino acids. With V trimmed by 0 bases and J by 5 bases, 4 bases remained unmatched. Per germline, CDR1 SGHDT and CDR2 YYEEEE. Full variable domain (rest looked up from reference TRBV5-6 and TRBJ1-5): DAGVTQSPTHLIKTRGQQVTLRCSPKSGHDTVSWYQQALGQGPQFIFQYYEEEERQRGNFPDRFSGHQFPNYSSELNVNALLLGDSALYLCASSLGGTGYQPQHFGDGTRLSIL.

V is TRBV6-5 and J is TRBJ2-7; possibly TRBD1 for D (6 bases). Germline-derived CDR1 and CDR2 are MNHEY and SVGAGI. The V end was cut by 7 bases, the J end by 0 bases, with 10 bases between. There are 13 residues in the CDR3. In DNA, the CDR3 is TGTGCCAGCACCCCGGACAGCTCCTACGAGCAGTACTTC. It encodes CASTPDSSYEQYF.

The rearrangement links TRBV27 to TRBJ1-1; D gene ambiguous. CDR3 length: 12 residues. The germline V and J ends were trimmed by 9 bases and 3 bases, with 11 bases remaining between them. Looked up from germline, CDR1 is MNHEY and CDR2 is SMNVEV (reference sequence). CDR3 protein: CASRMADTEAFF. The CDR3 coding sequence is TGTGCCAGTAGGATGGCAGACACTGAAGCTTTCTTT.

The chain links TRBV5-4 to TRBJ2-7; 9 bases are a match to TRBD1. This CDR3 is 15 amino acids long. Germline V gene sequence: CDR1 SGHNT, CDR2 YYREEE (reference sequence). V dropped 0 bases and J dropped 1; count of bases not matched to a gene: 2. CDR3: CASSLVGTGSYEQYF. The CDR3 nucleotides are TGTGCCAGCAGCTTGGTCGGGACAGGGTCCTACGAGCAGTACTTC.